The 11 T cell receptor beta chains below all came from one sample that was sequenced in a study of metastatic and nonmetastatic thyroid tumors. Each patient went into thyroid surgery without having received any treatment. TCRdb re-analyzed the PCR reads using MiXCR. The table has approximately 30,000 clones, approximately 29% seen once. The material sequenced was blood. These receptor sequences come from a female donor with papillary thyroid cancer or a benign thyroid nodule (not recorded which). Some clones in this sample may be carry-over from other donors' samples.

This clone came up many times. The chain has TRBV6-1 and TRBJ2-2, with 14 bases fitting TRBD2. This CDR3 spans 15 amino acids. The germline CDR1 and CDR2 sequences are MNHNS and SASEGT. V lost 3 bases, J lost 13 bases, and 7 bases stayed unmatched. The CDR3, as DNA: TGTGCCAGCAGTGACCAAGGGACTAGCGGGAGTGCGCTGTTTTTT. Translating it yields CASSDQGTSGSALFF.

This clone was observed a handful of times. The chain links TRBV28 to TRBJ1-2; weak D call: TRBD1 (6 bases). There are 13 residues in the CDR3. Germline CDR1 MDHEN, CDR2 SYDVKM. V lost 6 bases and J 4 bases, leaving 12 bases between the germline ends. CDR3 sequence: CASRPDRRYGYTF. The DNA of the CDR3 is TGTGCCAGCAGACCTGACAGGCGCTATGGCTACACCTTC.

V and J are TRBV6-1 and TRBJ1-1; D is ambiguous. V was pared by 4 bases and J by 11 bases, with 14 bases between. The CDR3 length is 12 residues. Germline CDR1 and CDR2: MNHNS and SASEGT. CDR3 coding DNA: TGTGCCAGCAGTGGCCCCCGGTGGAGCGCTTTCTTT. This gives the protein CASSGPRWSAFF.

This clone appeared a few times. The genes are TRBV12-3 or TRBV12-4 and TRBJ2-7, with a tentative D call TRBD2 (6 bases). The CDR3 loop spans 17 amino acids. V was pared by 4 bases and J by 0 bases, with 19 bases between. CDR3: CASSSPSTGLTSYEQYF. CDR3 coding DNA: TGTGCCAGCAGTTCACCCTCCACGGGACTTACCTCCTACGAGCAGTACTTC.

This clone was counted at least ten times. The chain recombines TRBV11-2 with TRBJ2-2, with 9 bases identical to TRBD2. J gave up 1 base and V 6 bases, and 6 bases lay outside the gene matches. This CDR3 comprises 16 residues. In germline, CDR1 is SGHAT, CDR2 FQNNGV. This CDR3 is CASRIDSGRNTGELFF. DNA of the CDR3: TGTGCCAGCAGGATAGATAGCGGGAGGAACACCGGGGAGCTGTTTTTT. Based on the CDR3 plus reference TRBV11-2 and TRBJ2-2, the full variable domain is EAGVAQSPRYKIIEKRQSVAFWCNPISGHATLYWYQQILGQGPKLLIQFQNNGVVDDSQLPKDRFSAERLKGVDSTLKIQPAKLEDSAVYLCASRIDSGRNTGELFFGEGSRLTVL.

This clone was detected ten times or more. In the same sample, other DNA sequences code for this CDR3. The chain joins TRBV11-3 to TRBJ1-5; TRBD1 might be the D (6 bases). The V end lost 1 base, the J end lost 6 bases, and 10 bases lay between the germline ends. Germline CDR1 and CDR2: SGHNT and YENEEA. This CDR3 has 14 residues. The CDR3 spells CASSLVGGGQPQHF. CDR3 nucleotides: TGTGCCAGCAGCTTAGTAGGGGGAGGTCAGCCCCAGCATTTT.

The table lists this clone with a few counts. The chain recombines TRBV6-1 with TRBJ1-1; weak D call: TRBD1 (6 bases). The CDR3 consists of 14 residues. V lost 1 base, J lost 4 bases, and 10 bases lay in between. Germline V gives CDR1 MNHNS, CDR2 SASEGT. The CDR3 DNA follows: TGTGCCAGCAGTGAAGTTCCGGGGGCCACTGAAGCTTTCTTT. Protein product: CASSEVPGATEAFF.

The chain carries TRBV18 and TRBJ2-7; 12 bases agree with TRBD2. The CDR3 contains 14 residues. Germline values: CDR1 KGHSH, CDR2 LQKENI. The V gene end was trimmed by 4 bases and the J gene end by 6 bases; junction bases not matched to a gene: 4. The CDR3 spells CASSRTSGEGEQYF. Here the CDR3 DNA reads TGTGCCAGCTCACGGACTAGCGGGGAGGGCGAGCAGTACTTC.

V gene TRBV30 combines with J gene TRBJ1-2; D may be TRBD1 (5 bases). CDR1 and CDR2 (germline): GTSNPN, SVGIG (reference sequence). There are 14 residues in the CDR3. The ends were cut back, 3 bases at V and 4 bases at J, with 15 bases in the middle. CDR3 in DNA: TGTGCCTGGAGGACACTGGAGGGGTTCTATGGCTACACCTTC. As protein: CAWRTLEGFYGYTF.

This clone has only a few counts. One end of the junction varies from germline; a read error may be responsible. The chain uses TRBV2 and TRBJ2-1; TRBD2 matches at 11 bases. The CDR3 runs 14 residues. Germline V gene sequence: CDR1 SNHLY, CDR2 FYNNEI. CDR3: CARGLAVVNNERFF. As DNA, the CDR3 is TGTGCCAGGGGACTAGCGGTAGTTAACAATGAGCGGTTCTTC.

On this clone itself: A read error may account for a junction end that differs from germline. The chain has TRBV6-2 or TRBV6-3 and TRBJ2-1; either TRBD1 or TRBD2 may supply D (5 bases each). CDR1 is MNHEY, CDR2 SVGEGT, per germline. The CDR3 consists of 14 residues. CDR3 nucleotide sequence: TGTGCCAGCACTCTTGGGGGATTGGACACTGAGCCGTTCTTC. Its protein is CASTLGGLDTEPFF.